The 28 T cell receptor beta chains presented below share a single source sample, sequenced in a study of blood T cell repertoires in COVID-19. Generated by immunoSEQ multiplex PCR, the TCRdb table keeps only in-frame clones and is missing some. The top ten clones hold roughly 5% of a sample with 110,000 to 150,000 clones, 85% to 90% of them seen once. The sequencing sample was made of peripheral blood. The receptor set was obtained from a human donor in a cohort sampled during active COVID-19.

The CDR3 is CASSPQGPAGSGTQYF. DNA of the CDR3: TGTGCCAGCAGCCCCCAGGGGCCAGCGGGGTCTGGGACCCAGTACTTC. The chain combines TRBV9 with TRBJ2-5; TRBD2 is a possible D gene (7 bases). The germline V and J ends were trimmed by 4 bases and 7 bases, with 23 bases remaining between them. This CDR3 has 16 amino acids. From germline, CDR1 is SGDLS and CDR2 YYNGEE.

The chain employs TRBV13 and TRBJ2-7; 12 bases are shared with TRBD2. Germline-derived CDR1 and CDR2 are PRHDT and FYEKMQ (reference sequence). The length of the CDR3 is 18 residues. Trimming removed 6 bases from V and 1 base from J; junction bases left unmatched: 13. CDR3 nucleotides: TGTGCCAGCAGGTCAGGGTTGGCCCTAGCGGGGGGGTCCTACGAGCAGTACTTC. Protein product: CASRSGLALAGGSYEQYF. Full variable domain (remainder filled in from reference TRBV13 and TRBJ2-7): AAGVIQSPRHLIKEKRETATLKCYPIPRHDTVYWYQQGPGQDPQFLISFYEKMQSDKGSIPDRFSAQQFSDYHSELNMSSLELGDSALYFCASRSGLALAGGSYEQYFGPGTRLTVT.

The gene calls are TRBV12-3 or TRBV12-4 and TRBJ1-2, with D possibly matching TRBD1 (6 bases). This CDR3 region has 12 residues. The V gene lost 6 bases and the J gene lost 5 bases, with 10 bases spanning the gap. The CDR3 DNA reads TGTGCCAGCAGCTATGGACAGTATGGCTACACCTTC. Encoded protein: CASSYGQYGYTF.

The genes are TRBV27 and TRBJ2-1, with 8 bases identical to TRBD2. Germline V gene sequence: CDR1 MNHEY, CDR2 SMNVEV (reference sequence). Losses at the gene ends were 5 bases for V and 0 bases for J; bases not matched to a gene: 3. The CDR3 sequence is 15 residues long. CDR3 nucleotide sequence: TGTGCCAGCAGTCATAGCGGGACCTCCTACAATGAGCAGTTCTTC. Residues: CASSHSGTSYNEQFF.

The chain combines TRBV11-2 with TRBJ2-4, with D maybe TRBD1 (6 bases). V gave up 5 bases and J gave up 12 bases, with 14 bases separating them. The CDR3 is made up of 12 amino acids. CDR1 SGHAT and CDR2 FQNNGV come from the germline V gene. This CDR3 reads CASSREGVSQYF. The DNA for the CDR3 is TGTGCCAGCAGCCGAGAGGGGGTATCTCAGTACTTC.

The chain is built from TRBV30 and TRBJ1-6; D gene unclear. The V end lost 6 bases, the J end lost 7 bases, and 16 bases lay between the germline ends. Germline-derived CDR1 and CDR2 are GTSNPN and SVGIG (reference sequence). The CDR3 has 14 residues. The CDR3 sequence: CACRDPHPNSPLHF. The DNA of the CDR3 is TGTGCCTGCCGGGATCCTCACCCGAATTCACCCCTCCACTTT.

V is TRBV28 and J is TRBJ1-4; 7 bases match TRBD1. Germline assignment: CDR1 MDHEN and CDR2 SYDVKM. V shed 6 bases and J 10 bases; nucleotides not matched to a gene: 11. The CDR3 runs 14 residues. In DNA form, the CDR3 reads TGTGCCAGCAGGGGACAGACCTGGGGTAGAAAACTGTTTTTT. Its translation is CASRGQTWGRKLFF.

The chain has TRBV7-8 and TRBJ2-3, with 9 bases lining up with TRBD2. Germline CDR1 and CDR2: SGHVS and FQNEAQ. The CDR3 is made up of 16 amino acids. Trimming took 3 bases from V and 3 from J; bases not matched to a gene: 7. Written as DNA, the CDR3 is TGTGCCAGCAGCTTTTTAGCGGGAGTGGGAACAGATACGCAGTATTTT. It yields the protein CASSFLAGVGTDTQYF.

The chain links TRBV28 to TRBJ1-1, with D maybe TRBD1 (6 bases). This CDR3 has 14 amino acids. Germline CDR1 and CDR2: MDHEN and SYDVKM. Trimming cost V 3 bases and J 5 bases, with 13 bases left between them. The CDR3 sequence is CASSLVTGTTEAFF. CDR3 in DNA: TGTGCCAGCAGTTTGGTCACAGGGACAACTGAAGCTTTCTTT.

This clone was observed a single time. The chain combines TRBV3-1 (or the pseudogene TRBV3-2) with TRBJ2-5; 16 nucleotides agree with TRBD2. The CDR3 consists of 19 residues. From germline, CDR1 is LGHDT and CDR2 YNNKEL (reference sequence). Germline trimming cut 0 bases from V and 4 bases from J; bases unmatched to any gene: 8. The chain's CDR3 is CASSQDLGTSGRAAETQYF. Here the CDR3 DNA reads TGTGCCAGCAGCCAAGATCTTGGGACTAGCGGGAGGGCCGCAGAGACCCAGTACTTC.

The chain recombines TRBV28 with TRBJ2-1, with D possibly matching TRBD1 (5 bases). The ends were cut back, 7 bases at V and 3 bases at J, with 7 bases in the middle. The CDR3 contains 12 residues. CDR1 is MDHEN, CDR2 SYDVKM, per germline. The CDR3 reads CASNQGYNEQFF. The CDR3, as DNA: TGTGCCAGCAACCAGGGCTACAATGAGCAGTTCTTC.

The genes are TRBV15 and TRBJ2-7; tentatively, D is TRBD2 (5 bases). The germline gives CDR1 LNHNV, CDR2 YYDKDF (reference sequence). The germline V and J ends were trimmed by 5 bases and 1 base, with 9 bases remaining between them. This CDR3 has 13 amino acids. For the CDR3, the DNA is TGTGCCACCAGCGAGCAGCGGTCCTACGAGCAGTACTTC. This translates into CATSEQRSYEQYF.

As concerns this clone: Other DNA sequences in the sample encode the same CDR3. The chain carries TRBV28 and TRBJ2-5; no definite D call. This CDR3 has 13 amino acids. Germline assignment: CDR1 MDHEN and CDR2 SYDVKM. Deletions cut 1 base from V and 0 bases from J, with 3 bases between. This CDR3 reads CASSLSDQETQYF. Written as DNA, the CDR3 is TGTGCCAGCAGTTTATCGGACCAAGAGACCCAGTACTTC.

The V gene is TRBV5-1, the J gene TRBJ2-1; 9 nucleotides agree with TRBD2. The CDR3 runs to 15 residues. CDR1 is SGHRS, CDR2 YFSETQ, per germline. V shed 2 bases, J shed 6 bases, and the junction held 6 bases outside the gene matches. The CDR3 reads CASSLSREGLNEQFF. The DNA for the CDR3 is TGCGCCAGCAGCTTATCGCGGGAGGGCCTCAATGAGCAGTTCTTC. Supplemented by reference TRBV5-1 and TRBJ2-1, the full variable domain reads KAGVTQTPRYLIKTRGQQVTLSCSPISGHRSVSWYQQTPGQGLQFLFEYFSETQRNKGNFPGRFSGRQFSNSRSEMNVSTLELGDSALYLCASSLSREGLNEQFFGPGTRLTVL.

This sequence joins TRBV6-5 and TRBJ2-7; D is possibly TRBD1 (6 bases). The CDR3 has 14 residues. V was clipped by 10 bases and J by 2 bases, with 18 bases between them. Per the germline V gene, CDR1 is MNHEY and CDR2 is SVGAGI. The CDR3 bases are TGTGCCACCAATTCCGACAGGAGCCCCTACGAGCAGTACTTC. As protein: CATNSDRSPYEQYF.

V and J are TRBV28 and TRBJ2-7; a weak D match, TRBD1 (5 bases). The CDR3 runs 15 residues. Germline V gene lookup returns CDR1 MDHEN and CDR2 SYDVKM. Between the trimmed V and J ends, which lost 1 base and 2 bases, there was a span of 12 bases. The CDR3 loop is CASSLYAGIAYEQYF. CDR3 DNA: TGTGCCAGCAGTTTATACGCAGGGATAGCCTACGAGCAGTACTTC.

The rearrangement joins TRBV5-4 to TRBJ2-1; 10 positions agree with TRBD2. With 2 bases clipped from V and 3 bases from J, the junction kept 2 bases outside the gene matches. This CDR3 is 15 amino acids long. Germline V gene sequence: CDR1 SGHNT, CDR2 YYREEE (reference sequence). CDR3 DNA: TGTGCCAGCAGCTTAGCGGGGGGGCTCTACAATGAGCAGTTCTTC. Its protein is CASSLAGGLYNEQFF.

This clone was detected only once. The rearrangement uses TRBV5-1 and TRBJ1-4, with D unclear. Trimming cost V 6 bases and J 6 bases, with 18 bases left between them. In germline, CDR1 is SGHRS, CDR2 YFSETQ. This CDR3 has 15 amino acids. The CDR3 nucleotides are TGCGCCAGCAACTCTGGACTCCCCGGGGATGAAAAACTGTTTTTT. It encodes CASNSGLPGDEKLFF.

This clone was detected once. The CDR3, as DNA: TGTGCCAGCAGTTCCCGACAGGACCCCTACGAGCAGTACTTC. This gives the protein CASSSRQDPYEQYF. This chain uses TRBV6-6 with TRBJ2-7; the D gene is possibly TRBD1 (6 bases). The CDR3 consists of 14 residues. Trimming stripped 4 bases from V and 2 bases from J, with 12 bases between. Germline lookup yields CDR1 MNHNY and CDR2 SVGAGI (reference sequence).

This chain uses TRBV2 with TRBJ2-5; maybe TRBD2 (6 bases). Per germline, CDR1 SNHLY and CDR2 FYNNEI. Trimming took 7 bases from V and 5 from J, leaving 17 bases between them. The length of the CDR3 is 14 residues. For the CDR3, the DNA is TGTGCCAGCACCCCCCGTTCAGGGAGGGAGACCCAGTACTTC. It encodes CASTPRSGRETQYF. The variable domain in full, with the rest retrieved from reference TRBV2 and TRBJ2-5, is EPEVTQTPSHQVTQMGQEVILRCVPISNHLYFYWYRQILGQKVEFLVSFYNNEISEKSEIFDDQFSVERPDGSNFTLKIRSTKLEDSAMYFCASTPRSGRETQYFGPGTRLLVL.

This clone is a singleton in its sample. J is TRBJ2-1 and V is TRBV5-1; tentatively, D is TRBD2 (6 bases). V lost 4 bases and J lost 3, with 17 bases in between. Looked up from germline, CDR1 is SGHRS and CDR2 is YFSETQ. The CDR3 covers 16 residues. The CDR3 DNA follows: TGCGCCAGCAGCCTCATCCAGGACTACCTCTACAATGAGCAGTTCTTC. It translates to CASSLIQDYLYNEQFF.

The rearrangement uses TRBV7-9 and TRBJ2-1; D gene ambiguous. Germline V gene sequence: CDR1 SEHNR, CDR2 FQNEAQ (reference sequence). The CDR3 runs 13 residues. The V end lost 1 base, the J end lost 4 bases, and 5 bases lay between the germline ends. The CDR3 DNA reads TGTGCCAGCAGCTTAGGGAGTTACAATGAGCAGTTCTTC. Its protein is CASSLGSYNEQFF. The whole variable domain, filled in from reference TRBV7-9 and TRBJ2-1, reads DTGVSQNPRHKITKRGQNVTFRCDPISEHNRLYWYRQTLGQGPEFLTYFQNEAQLEKSRLLSDRFSAERPKGSFSTLEIQRTEQGDSAMYLCASSLGSYNEQFFGPGTRLTVL.

The DNA of the CDR3 is TGTGCCTCAGTGACACCAAACTATGGCTACACCTTC. Its protein is CASVTPNYGYTF. This chain links TRBV30 with TRBJ1-2; D is unclear. The CDR3 totals 12 residues. Between the trimmed V and J ends, which lost 7 bases and 2 bases, there was a span of 11 bases. Per germline, CDR1 GTSNPN and CDR2 SVGIG (reference sequence).

V and J are TRBV7-9 and TRBJ2-2, with TRBD1 matching over 7 bases. Germline loops: CDR1 SEHNR, CDR2 FQNEAQ (reference sequence). V lost 6 bases to trimming and J lost 0 bases; unmatched junction nucleotides: 1. The CDR3 covers 14 residues. CDR3 coding DNA: TGTGCCAGCAGGGGGACAGCGAACACCGGGGAGCTGTTTTTT. Protein sequence: CASRGTANTGELFF.

The chain combines TRBV9 with TRBJ1-6; the D gene is possibly TRBD1 (6 bases). Trimming stripped 0 bases from V and 4 bases from J, with 11 bases between. This CDR3 has 16 residues. The V gene's germline CDR1 is SGDLS and CDR2 YYNGEE. The CDR3: CASSVAPGHYNSPLHF. Here the CDR3 DNA reads TGTGCCAGCAGCGTAGCCCCGGGACATTATAATTCACCCCTCCACTTT.

V and J are TRBV5-5 and TRBJ2-7, with 7 nucleotides matching TRBD1. V shed 4 bases and J 3 bases; nucleotides not matched to a gene: 7. CDR3 length: 14 amino acids. In germline, CDR1 is SGHKS, CDR2 YYEKEE (reference sequence). Here the CDR3 DNA reads TGTGCCAGCAGCCATGGACAGGCCATCTACGAGCAGTACTTC. Translation gives CASSHGQAIYEQYF.

The chain combines TRBV2 with TRBJ2-6; D not resolved. The V and J ends lost 1 base and 4 bases respectively, with 8 bases between them. Germline-derived CDR1 and CDR2 are SNHLY and FYNNEI. This CDR3 contains 15 residues. CDR3 coding DNA: TGTGCCAGCAGTGAAGAGGCACAGGGGGCCAACGTCCTGACTTTC. This encodes CASSEEAQGANVLTF.

The chain couples TRBV19 to TRBJ2-7; D is perhaps TRBD1 (6 bases). Looked up from germline, CDR1 is LNHDA and CDR2 is SQIVND (reference sequence). The CDR3 has 16 residues. Trimming removed 5 bases at V and 2 bases at J, with 19 bases between. The DNA of the CDR3 is TGTGCCAGTAGTCCCACGACAGGCCGCCTTGCCTACGAGCAGTACTTC. Protein: CASSPTTGRLAYEQYF.